The rows below give T cell receptor beta chains drawn from one sample of a study of CXCR3-negative and CXCR3-positive naive CD8 T cells. With the 5' RACE reads reprocessed, TCRdb shows one record per CDR3 protein and no DNA. This table lists under 50,000 distinct CDR3 sequences. The sequenced sample consisted of naive CXCR3- CD8+ T cells from blood. These receptors originate from a human donor in good health. Some clones in this sample may be carry-over from other donors' samples. The CDR3 runs from the conserved cysteine through the conserved F or W.

J gene: TRBJ2-1
V gene: TRBV4-2
CDR3 protein: CASSQDSSGTYNEQFF

J gene: TRBJ2-1
V gene: TRBV29-1
CDR3 protein: CSALGASNEQFF

J gene: TRBJ2-1
V gene: TRBV21-1
CDR3 protein: CASSDHPNEQFF

J gene: TRBJ2-7
V gene: TRBV7-9
CDR3 protein: CASSPPSSGGSSYEQYF

J gene: TRBJ2-1
V gene: TRBV3-1
CDR3 protein: CASSPTSGGLNEQFF

J gene: TRBJ2-2
V gene: TRBV3-1
CDR3 protein: CASSLPGTGELFF

J gene: TRBJ2-3
V gene: TRBV7-3
CDR3 protein: CASSLDPGQITDTQYF

J gene: TRBJ2-7
V gene: TRBV7-9
CDR3 protein: CASSFSSIYEQYF

J gene: TRBJ2-7
V gene: TRBV5-5
CDR3 protein: CASSLHVPYEQYF

J gene: TRBJ1-1
V gene: TRBV7-3
CDR3 protein: CASSPGGTEAFF

J gene: TRBJ1-5
V gene: TRBV7-9
CDR3 protein: CASSLGSRGPQSQHF

J gene: TRBJ2-7
V gene: TRBV15
CDR3 protein: CATSRAGDPYEQYF

J gene: TRBJ2-1
V gene: TRBV5-1
CDR3 protein: CASSFDRGYNEQFF

J gene: TRBJ2-7
V gene: TRBV20-1
CDR3 protein: CSAKTDHTYEQYF